These 29 T cell receptor beta chains came from one sample sequenced in a study of T cell changes during pregnancy in multiple sclerosis. Generated by immunoSEQ multiplex PCR, the TCRdb table keeps only in-frame clones and is missing some. Of about 22,000 clones in the sample, approximately 81% were seen once. This sample comprised CD8+ T cells from peripheral blood mononuclear cells, obtained before pregnancy. The receptors here all came from a female donor with multiple sclerosis, enrolled in a pregnancy study.

The J gene is TRBJ2-3, the V gene TRBV30; no reliable D call. The CDR3 has 15 amino acids. Germline V gene data show CDR1 as GTSNPN and CDR2 as SVGIG (reference sequence). Between the trimmed V and J ends, which lost 2 bases and 1 base, there was a span of 13 bases. CDR3 in amino acids: CAWSSAGLGTDTQYF. As DNA, the CDR3 is TGTGCCTGGAGTTCGGCCGGGTTAGGCACAGATACGCAGTATTTT.

The rearrangement uses TRBV30 and TRBJ2-1, with D tentatively TRBD2 (5 bases). Germline CDR1 reads GTSNPN; CDR2 reads SVGIG (reference sequence). The V and J ends lost 3 bases and 10 bases respectively, with 10 bases between them. The CDR3 contains 11 residues. CDR3 nucleotides: TGTGCCTGGAGCGAAGAGCGGGAGCAGTTCTTC. Amino acid sequence: CAWSEEREQFF. The whole variable domain, remainder taken from reference TRBV30 and TRBJ2-1, is SQTIHQWPATLVQPVGSPLSLECTVEGTSNPNLYWYRQAAGRGLQLLFYSVGIGQISSEVPQNLSASRPQDRQFILSSKKLLLSDSGFYLCAWSEEREQFFGPGTRLTVL.

The chain recombines TRBV9 with TRBJ1-1, with 7 bases aligning to TRBD1. The CDR3 loop spans 15 amino acids. CDR1 is SGDLS and CDR2 is YYNGEE in the germline V gene. The V gene end was trimmed by 4 bases and the J gene end by 2 bases; junction bases not matched to a gene: 8. For the CDR3, the DNA is TGTGCCAGCAGCCCCTTAGGGGGCACCAACACTGAAGCTTTCTTT. Protein: CASSPLGGTNTEAFF.

CDR3 nucleotide sequence: TGTGCCAGCAGTCTAGGGGACAGGGTACTCAATGAGCAGTTCTTC. The encoded protein is CASSLGDRVLNEQFF. V usage is TRBV28 and J usage is TRBJ2-1; the match to TRBD1 covers 9 bases. Germline-derived CDR1 and CDR2 are MDHEN and SYDVKM. The CDR3 is 15 residues long. With V trimmed by 5 bases and J by 6 bases, 8 bases remained unmatched.

This clone is classed as medium-sized. The CDR3 nucleotides read TGTGCCAGCAGCTTATTAGCGGGAGGGTTAGAGACCCAGTACTTC. Translation: CASSLLAGGLETQYF. The chain joins TRBV11-2 to TRBJ2-5; 11 bases map to TRBD2. CDR1 is SGHAT, CDR2 FQNNGV, per germline. The junction had 3 bases not matched to a gene; V was cut back by 2 bases and J by 4 bases. This CDR3 contains 15 residues.

The rearrangement uses TRBV7-2 and TRBJ2-1, with 8 positions matching TRBD1. CDR1 is SGHTA, CDR2 FQGNSA, per germline. There are 17 residues in the CDR3. Trimming at V came to 1 base and at J to 5 bases, leaving 10 bases not matched to a gene. The CDR3: CASSLVTGASRHNEQFF. The CDR3 nucleotides are TGTGCCAGCAGCTTAGTGACAGGGGCTAGCAGGCACAATGAGCAGTTCTTC.

The sample holds one count of this clone. This chain links TRBV19 with TRBJ1-2; 9 bases fit TRBD1. The CDR3 totals 16 residues. CDR1 and CDR2 from the germline V gene are LNHDA and SQIVND (reference sequence). V shed 3 bases, J shed 4 bases, and the junction held 9 bases outside the gene matches. CDR3 amino acids: CASSISGTGIFYGYTF. The CDR3 DNA sequence: TGTGCCAGTAGTATCTCGGGGACAGGGATTTTCTATGGCTACACCTTC.

The chain couples TRBV28 to TRBJ2-1; 12 bases match TRBD2. The CDR3 extends over 19 amino acids. Germline V gene sequence: CDR1 MDHEN, CDR2 SYDVKM. Losses at the gene ends were 7 bases for V and 6 bases for J; bases not matched to a gene: 19. The CDR3 DNA is TGTGCCAGCAAAAATAGGGCTAGCGGGAGGGCCGTTTTGATCAATGAGCAGTTCTTC. It specifies CASKNRASGRAVLINEQFF. The full variable domain, in which reference TRBV28 and TRBJ2-1 provide the parts outside the CDR3, is DVKVTQSSRYLVKRTGEKVFLECVQDMDHENMFWYRQDPGLGLRLIYFSYDVKMKEKGDIPEGYSVSREKKERFSLILESASTNQTSMYLCASKNRASGRAVLINEQFFGPGTRLTVL.

The genes are TRBV10-3 and TRBJ1-4; D remains unclear. V was clipped by 5 bases and J by 0 bases, with 10 bases between them. CDR1 and CDR2 (germline): ENHRY, SYGVKD. The length of the CDR3 is 15 residues. The DNA of the CDR3 is TGTGCCATCAGTCGTGGGGAGGCAACTAATGAAAAACTGTTTTTT. It is translated as CAISRGEATNEKLFF.

The V and J genes are TRBV6-5 and TRBJ2-7; D is ambiguous. Looked up from germline, CDR1 is MNHEY and CDR2 is SVGAGI. The length of the CDR3 is 13 residues. The ends were cut back, 0 bases at V and 4 bases at J, with 7 bases in the middle. DNA of the CDR3: TGTGCCAGCAGTTACTCTGGCTTATACGAGCAGTACTTC. This encodes CASSYSGLYEQYF.

The V gene is TRBV5-1, the J gene TRBJ1-1; the D gene is possibly TRBD1 (6 bases). This CDR3 has 15 residues. Trimming stripped 0 bases from V and 3 bases from J, with 12 bases between. The germline CDR1 and CDR2 sequences are SGHRS and YFSETQ. As DNA, the CDR3 is TGCGCCAGCAGCTTGGTGCAGACAGGCGACACTGAAGCTTTCTTT. This codes for CASSLVQTGDTEAFF.

V and J are TRBV6-4 and TRBJ2-7; 10 bases match TRBD2. V was pared by 0 bases and J by 4 bases, with 18 bases of the junction left unmatched. The CDR3 loop spans 20 amino acids. Germline loops: CDR1 MRHNA, CDR2 SNTAGT. CDR3 sequence (DNA): TGTGCCAGCAGTGACTCCCGCCCCGAACTCGCTAGCGGGGGTAGATACGAGCAGTACTTC. As protein: CASSDSRPELASGGRYEQYF.

This chain links TRBV13 with TRBJ2-1; 7 nucleotides align to TRBD1. The germline gives CDR1 PRHDT, CDR2 FYEKMQ (reference sequence). CDR3 length equals 13 residues. The V segment lost 4 bases and the J segment 5 bases; nucleotides outside the gene matches: 2. CDR3 DNA sequence: TGTGCCAGCAGCTCAGACAGGGACAATGAGCAGTTCTTC. Amino acids: CASSSDRDNEQFF.

The rearrangement links TRBV27 to TRBJ2-7, with 7 bases that match TRBD2. J gave up 1 base and V 6 bases, and 12 bases lay outside the gene matches. CDR3 length: 16 residues. CDR1 and CDR2 (germline): MNHEY, SMNVEV (reference sequence). In DNA form, the CDR3 reads TGTGCCAGCAGCCCCAGTCTGGGGGAGGGTTCCTACGAGCAGTACTTC. This codes for CASSPSLGEGSYEQYF.

This clone was detected once. This chain uses TRBV9 with TRBJ1-4; 8 bases line up with TRBD1. In germline, CDR1 is SGDLS, CDR2 YYNGEE. The ends lost 2 bases at V and 5 bases at J; junction bases unmatched: 2. The CDR3 loop spans 14 amino acids. The DNA for the CDR3 is TGTGCCAGCAGCGTTCAGGGGGCGAATGAAAAACTGTTTTTT. Amino acids: CASSVQGANEKLFF.

V and J are TRBV10-3 and TRBJ1-2; TRBD1 matches at 8 bases. V shed 3 bases and J 2 bases; nucleotides not matched to a gene: 5. Germline CDR1 and CDR2: ENHRY and SYGVKD. There are 15 residues in the CDR3. The CDR3, as DNA: TGTGCCATCAGTGAATACAGGGGGAAGAACTATGGCTACACCTTC. Translated, it gives CAISEYRGKNYGYTF.

This chain connects TRBV28 to TRBJ2-3, with TRBD1 matching 9 bases. V shed 3 bases, J shed 2 bases, and the junction held 6 bases outside the gene matches. The germline CDR1 and CDR2 sequences are MDHEN and SYDVKM. The CDR3 totals 16 residues. CDR3 nucleotide sequence: TGTGCCAGCAGTTTGGGGGACAGGGACCACACAGATACGCAGTATTTT. It is translated as CASSLGDRDHTDTQYF.

Sample share makes this clone medium-sized. The gene calls are TRBV10-3 and TRBJ1-2, with D perhaps TRBD1 (6 bases). Per germline, CDR1 ENHRY and CDR2 SYGVKD. The CDR3 extends over 13 amino acids. Trimming removed 7 bases at V and 2 bases at J, with 11 bases between. CDR3 in amino acids: CAITDSPNYGYTF. CDR3 nucleotides: TGTGCCATCACGGACAGCCCCAACTATGGCTACACCTTC.

The CDR3 sequence: CASSYYGNTGELFF. DNA for the CDR3: TGTGCCAGCAGTTACTATGGGAACACCGGGGAGCTGTTTTTT. V usage is TRBV27 and J usage is TRBJ2-2; unclear D gene. The germline CDR1 and CDR2 sequences are MNHEY and SMNVEV (reference sequence). Trimming took 4 bases from V and 1 from J, leaving 7 bases between them. The CDR3 totals 14 residues.

The V and J genes are TRBV5-4 and TRBJ2-7, with TRBD1 matching over 9 bases. The CDR3 contains 15 residues. V lost 4 bases and J lost 2; bases outside the gene matches: 7. CDR1 is SGHNT and CDR2 is YYREEE in the germline V gene (reference sequence). The CDR3 DNA is TGTGCCAGCAGCCTGGACAGGGGAGCGCCCTACGAGCAGTACTTC. It yields the protein CASSLDRGAPYEQYF.

The chain links TRBV6-4 to TRBJ1-1; 7 bases fit TRBD1. Unmatched junction bases numbered 4, after V lost 5 bases and J lost 4 bases. The CDR3 sequence is 13 residues long. The germline CDR1 and CDR2 sequences are MRHNA and SNTAGT. DNA for the CDR3: TGTGCCAGCAGTACTCAGGGGGGCACTGAAGCTTTCTTT. Encoded protein: CASSTQGGTEAFF.

The chain's CDR3 is CASSPRDRGHTEAFF. The CDR3 DNA reads as TGCGCCAGCAGCCCCCGGGACAGGGGGCACACTGAAGCTTTCTTT. This rearrangement joins TRBV4-1 to TRBJ1-1; TRBD1 matches at 12 bases. V was clipped by 4 bases and J by 3 bases; unmatched bases: 3. CDR3 length equals 15 residues. Germline loops: CDR1 MGHRA, CDR2 YSYEKL.

This clone was observed a single time. V and J are TRBV5-1 and TRBJ2-3; 13 positions match TRBD2. This CDR3 comprises 18 residues. Trimming cost V 4 bases and J 2 bases; bases outside gene matches: 10. Germline lookup yields CDR1 SGHRS and CDR2 YFSETQ. The CDR3 sequence is CASSTGLAGERVTDTQYF. The CDR3 nucleotides are TGCGCCAGCAGCACCGGACTAGCGGGAGAAAGGGTCACAGATACGCAGTATTTT.

This chain uses TRBV7-9 with TRBJ2-7, with TRBD1 as a possible D gene (6 bases). Germline assignment: CDR1 SEHNR and CDR2 FQNEAQ (reference sequence). The CDR3 runs 16 residues. V was trimmed by 5 bases and J by 0 bases, leaving 17 bases between them. The CDR3 spells CASSPTGHPSSYEQYF. CDR3 in DNA: TGTGCCAGCAGCCCGACGGGACACCCGAGCTCCTACGAGCAGTACTTC.

The rearrangement joins TRBV7-6 to TRBJ2-7, with D perhaps TRBD2 (5 bases). Germline CDR1 is SGHVS and CDR2 is FNYEAQ. The germline V and J ends were trimmed by 2 bases and 3 bases, with 14 bases remaining between them. CDR3 length: 15 amino acids. CDR3 in amino acids: CASSLSRGLLYEQYF. CDR3 coding DNA: TGTGCCAGCAGCTTAAGTCGAGGACTCCTCTACGAGCAGTACTTC.

CDR3 loop: CATSSSGEFYEQYF. CDR3 nucleotide sequence: TGTGCCACCTCCAGTAGCGGGGAATTCTACGAGCAGTACTTC. The chain employs TRBV19 and TRBJ2-7; 8 bases fit TRBD2. The germline CDR1 and CDR2 sequences are LNHDA and SQIVND (reference sequence). This CDR3 contains 14 residues. The ends lost 10 bases at V and 3 bases at J; junction bases unmatched: 11.

The chain joins TRBV7-3 to TRBJ2-3; weak D call: TRBD2 (6 bases). In germline, CDR1 is SGHTA, CDR2 FQGTGA. CDR3 length equals 15 residues. V was shortened by 2 bases and J by 3 bases, with 12 bases between the two germline ends. CDR3 bases: TGTGCCAGCAGCTTATTGGGGGGTGGGACAGATACGCAGTATTTT. It is translated as CASSLLGGGTDTQYF.

This chain links TRBV10-2 with TRBJ2-5; TRBD2 aligns across 11 bases. The CDR3 covers 14 residues. V shed 4 bases and J 7 bases; nucleotides not matched to a gene: 5. Germline CDR1 WSHSY, CDR2 SAAADI. The CDR3 DNA is TGCGCCAGCAGTGCTAGCGGGAGGCTAGGGACCCAGTACTTC. Translation gives CASSASGRLGTQYF.

This chain connects TRBV16 to TRBJ2-7, with D unclear. CDR1 KGHSY and CDR2 FQNENV come from the germline V gene. This CDR3 is built from 13 residues. The V end lost 0 bases, the J end lost 2 bases, and 5 bases lay between the germline ends. The CDR3 coding sequence is TGTGCCAGCAGCCAATCCCCGGCCTACGAGCAGTACTTC. Protein product: CASSQSPAYEQYF.